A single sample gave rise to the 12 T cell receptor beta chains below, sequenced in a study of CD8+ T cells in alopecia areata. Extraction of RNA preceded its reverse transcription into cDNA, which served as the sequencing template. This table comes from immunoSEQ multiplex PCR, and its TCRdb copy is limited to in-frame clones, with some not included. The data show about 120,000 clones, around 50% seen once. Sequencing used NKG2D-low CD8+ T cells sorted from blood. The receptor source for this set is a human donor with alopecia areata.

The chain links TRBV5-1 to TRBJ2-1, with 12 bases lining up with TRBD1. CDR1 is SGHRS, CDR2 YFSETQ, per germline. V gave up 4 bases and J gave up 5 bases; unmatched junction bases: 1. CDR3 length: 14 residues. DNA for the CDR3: TGCGCCAGCAGCGGGACAGGGGGCCACAATGAGCAGTTCTTC. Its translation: CASSGTGGHNEQFF.

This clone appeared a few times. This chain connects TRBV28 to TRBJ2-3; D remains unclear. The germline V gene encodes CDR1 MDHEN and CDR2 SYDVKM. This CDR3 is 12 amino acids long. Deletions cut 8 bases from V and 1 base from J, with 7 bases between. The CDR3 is CASDGRTDTQYF. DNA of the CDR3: TGTGCCAGCGACGGCCGCACAGATACGCAGTATTTT.

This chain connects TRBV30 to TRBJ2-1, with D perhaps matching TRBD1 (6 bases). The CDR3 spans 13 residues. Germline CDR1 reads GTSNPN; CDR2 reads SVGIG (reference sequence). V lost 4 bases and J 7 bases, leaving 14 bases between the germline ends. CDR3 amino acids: CAWTGESKNEQFF. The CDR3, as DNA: TGTGCCTGGACAGGGGAGTCGAAGAATGAGCAGTTCTTC.

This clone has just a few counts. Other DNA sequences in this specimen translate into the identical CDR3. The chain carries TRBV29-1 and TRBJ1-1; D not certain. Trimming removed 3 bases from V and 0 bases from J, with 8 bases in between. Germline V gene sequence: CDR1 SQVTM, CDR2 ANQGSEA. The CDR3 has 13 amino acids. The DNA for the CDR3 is TGCAGCGTTGAGGGTGGGGTGAACACTGAAGCTTTCTTT. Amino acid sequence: CSVEGGVNTEAFF. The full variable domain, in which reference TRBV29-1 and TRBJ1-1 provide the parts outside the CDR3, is SAVISQKPSRDICQRGTSLTIQCQVDSQVTMMFWYRQQPGQSLTLIATANQGSEATYESGFVIDKFPISRPNLTFSTLTVSNMSPEDSSIYLCSVEGGVNTEAFFGQGTRLTVV.

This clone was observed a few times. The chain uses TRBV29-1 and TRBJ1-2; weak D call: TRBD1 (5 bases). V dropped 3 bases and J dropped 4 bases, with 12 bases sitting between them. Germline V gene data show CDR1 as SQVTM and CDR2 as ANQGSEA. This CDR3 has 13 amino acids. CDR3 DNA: TGCAGCGTTGAGGGTATACAGGTCTATGGCTACACCTTC. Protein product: CSVEGIQVYGYTF.

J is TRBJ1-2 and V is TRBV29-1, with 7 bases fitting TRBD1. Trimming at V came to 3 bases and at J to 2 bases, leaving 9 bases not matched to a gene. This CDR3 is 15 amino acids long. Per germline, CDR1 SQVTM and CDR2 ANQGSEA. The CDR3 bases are TGCAGCGTTGACCGACAGGGAGAAGGAAACTATGGCTACACCTTC. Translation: CSVDRQGEGNYGYTF.

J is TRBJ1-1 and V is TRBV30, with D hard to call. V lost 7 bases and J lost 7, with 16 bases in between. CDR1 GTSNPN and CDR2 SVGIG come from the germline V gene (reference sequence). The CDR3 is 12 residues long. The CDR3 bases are TGTGCCTTGAAAGGAGTAAAGGATGAAGCTTTCTTT. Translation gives CALKGVKDEAFF.

The CDR3 protein is CASRKAGDTEAFF. DNA for the CDR3: TGTGCCAGTCGGAAGGCGGGGGACACTGAAGCTTTCTTT. The chain is built from TRBV27 and TRBJ1-1; possibly TRBD1 for D (5 bases). V was cut by 9 bases and J by 3 bases, with 14 bases left in between. Germline CDR1 reads MNHEY; CDR2 reads SMNVEV (reference sequence). The length of the CDR3 is 13 residues.

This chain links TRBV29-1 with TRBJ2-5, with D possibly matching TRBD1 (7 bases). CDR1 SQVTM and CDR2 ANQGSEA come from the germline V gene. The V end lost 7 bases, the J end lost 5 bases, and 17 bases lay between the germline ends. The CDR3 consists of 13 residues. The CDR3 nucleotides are TGCAGCGACACGGAGGGGGCCCTGGAGACCCAGTACTTC. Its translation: CSDTEGALETQYF.

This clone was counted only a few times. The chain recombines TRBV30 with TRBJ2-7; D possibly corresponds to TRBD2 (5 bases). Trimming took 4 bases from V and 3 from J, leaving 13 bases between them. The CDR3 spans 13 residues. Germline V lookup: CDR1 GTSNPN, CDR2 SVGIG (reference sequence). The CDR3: CAWTPTRGYEQYF. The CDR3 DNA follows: TGTGCCTGGACCCCGACCCGGGGCTACGAGCAGTACTTC. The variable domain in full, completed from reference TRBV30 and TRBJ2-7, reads SQTIHQWPATLVQPVGSPLSLECTVEGTSNPNLYWYRQAAGRGLQLLFYSVGIGQISSEVPQNLSASRPQDRQFILSSKKLLLSDSGFYLCAWTPTRGYEQYFGPGTRLTVT.

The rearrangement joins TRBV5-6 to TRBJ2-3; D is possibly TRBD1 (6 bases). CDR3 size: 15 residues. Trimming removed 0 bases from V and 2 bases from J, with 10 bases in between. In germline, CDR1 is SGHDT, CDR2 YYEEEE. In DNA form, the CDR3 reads TGTGCCAGCAGCTTGGAGGACAGCTCCACAGATACGCAGTATTTT. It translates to CASSLEDSSTDTQYF. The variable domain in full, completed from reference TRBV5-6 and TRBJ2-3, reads DAGVTQSPTHLIKTRGQQVTLRCSPKSGHDTVSWYQQALGQGPQFIFQYYEEEERQRGNFPDRFSGHQFPNYSSELNVNALLLGDSALYLCASSLEDSSTDTQYFGPGTRLTVL.

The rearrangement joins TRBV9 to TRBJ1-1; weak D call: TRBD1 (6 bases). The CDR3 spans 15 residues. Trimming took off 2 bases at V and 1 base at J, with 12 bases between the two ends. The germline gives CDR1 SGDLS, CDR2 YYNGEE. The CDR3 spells CASSVTGTPNTEAFF. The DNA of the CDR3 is TGTGCCAGCAGCGTGACCGGGACACCGAACACTGAAGCTTTCTTT.